The 15 T cell receptor beta chains in this list originate from one sample, sequenced in a study of blood T cell repertoires in COVID-19. This table comes from immunoSEQ multiplex PCR, and its TCRdb copy is limited to in-frame clones, with some not included. The table has 250,000 to 300,000 clones, approximately 90% seen once. Source material: peripheral blood. These receptors came from a woman in her forties or fifties with COVID-19, enrolled during active disease.

V is TRBV12-5 and J is TRBJ2-3; 7 positions match TRBD2. The V and J ends lost 1 base and 4 bases, in that order; junction bases with no gene match: 8. Germline V CDR1 and CDR2: LGHNT, FRNRAP. The CDR3 totals 16 residues. The CDR3 region is CASGLERGEGSDTQYF. CDR3 nucleotide sequence: TGTGCTAGTGGTTTGGAACGGGGGGAGGGTTCAGATACGCAGTATTTT.

The chain links TRBV19 to TRBJ2-1, with D possibly being TRBD2 (5 bases). CDR1 LNHDA and CDR2 SQIVND come from the germline V gene (reference sequence). This CDR3 comprises 14 residues. V was trimmed by 3 bases and J by 4 bases, leaving 10 bases between them. DNA for the CDR3: TGTGCCAGTAGTATTGGAGGTGGATACAATGAGCAGTTCTTC. Translated: CASSIGGGYNEQFF.

The chain employs TRBV6-5 and TRBJ2-7; the match to TRBD2 covers 7 bases. The junction had 7 bases not matched to a gene; V was cut back by 0 bases and J by 2 bases. This CDR3 comprises 16 residues. The germline V gene encodes CDR1 MNHEY and CDR2 SVGAGI. The DNA of the CDR3 is TGTGCCAGCAGTTACTCGATGGCTAGCGGTCCCTACGAGCAGTACTTC. Protein: CASSYSMASGPYEQYF.

J is TRBJ2-1 and V is TRBV5-4, with TRBD2 identical over 9 bases. The junction had 10 bases not matched to a gene; V was cut back by 10 bases and J by 8 bases. From germline, CDR1 is SGHNT and CDR2 YYREEE (reference sequence). The CDR3 covers 13 residues. The CDR3 sequence is CAGNCSGSHEQFF. The DNA of the CDR3 is TGTGCCGGTAATTGTAGCGGGAGTCATGAGCAGTTCTTC. The whole variable domain, filled in from reference TRBV5-4 and TRBJ2-1, reads ETGVTQSPTHLIKTRGQQVTLRCSSQSGHNTVSWYQQALGQGPQFIFQYYREEENGRGNFPPRFSGLQFPNYSSELNVNALELDDSALYLCAGNCSGSHEQFFGPGTRLTVL.

The rearrangement links TRBV27 to TRBJ2-2, with 15 bases that match TRBD2. This CDR3 spans 18 amino acids. CDR1 is MNHEY and CDR2 is SMNVEV in the germline V gene (reference sequence). After removal of 3 bases from V and 3 bases from J, the junction contained 5 bases not matched to a gene. The chain's CDR3 is CASSLGLAGGMDTGELFF. The DNA for the CDR3 is TGTGCCAGCAGTTTGGGACTAGCGGGAGGTATGGACACCGGGGAGCTGTTTTTT.

This clone has a handful of counts. V gene TRBV10-2 combines with J gene TRBJ1-2; D uncertain. This CDR3 is 11 amino acids long. With 5 bases removed from V and 8 bases from J, the gap between germline ends came to 9 bases. Germline CDR1 WSHSY, CDR2 SAAADI. CDR3 coding DNA: TGCGCCAGCAGTCAAGGAGCAGGCTACACCTTC. This sequence encodes CASSQGAGYTF.

As to this clone: Other nucleotide sequences from this sample produce the same CDR3. The chain employs TRBV3-1 (or the pseudogene TRBV3-2) and TRBJ1-2; D is unclear. V was cut by 1 base and J by 8 bases, with 5 bases left in between. The germline gives CDR1 LGHDT, CDR2 YNNKEL (reference sequence). This CDR3 has 11 residues. The CDR3 loop is CASSQVGGYTF. CDR3 DNA: TGTGCCAGCAGCCAAGTGGGCGGCTACACCTTC.

The genes are TRBV24-1 and TRBJ2-7, with D tentatively TRBD1 (6 bases). Per the germline V gene, CDR1 is KGHDR and CDR2 is SFDVKD. There are 13 residues in the CDR3. Trimming shortened V by 3 bases and J by 3 bases, and 8 bases separated the two germline ends. The CDR3 loop is CATSDPGVYEQYF. In DNA, the CDR3 is TGTGCCACCAGTGATCCAGGGGTCTACGAGCAGTACTTC.

This chain uses TRBV30 with TRBJ2-5; 7 nucleotides align to TRBD2. This CDR3 contains 15 residues. Germline-derived CDR1 and CDR2 are GTSNPN and SVGIG (reference sequence). Germline trimming cut 0 bases from V and 7 bases from J; bases unmatched to any gene: 11. Here the CDR3 reads CAWSVVGGGGATQYF. The CDR3, as DNA: TGTGCCTGGAGTGTAGTGGGCGGGGGTGGCGCGACCCAGTACTTC. Complete variable domain (other parts from reference TRBV30 and TRBJ2-5): SQTIHQWPATLVQPVGSPLSLECTVEGTSNPNLYWYRQAAGRGLQLLFYSVGIGQISSEVPQNLSASRPQDRQFILSSKKLLLSDSGFYLCAWSVVGGGGATQYFGPGTRLLVL.

This sequence joins TRBV7-2 and TRBJ2-2; D unclear. From germline, CDR1 is SGHTA and CDR2 FQGNSA. This CDR3 contains 13 residues. Trimming took 1 base from V and 7 from J, leaving 7 bases between them. The DNA for the CDR3 is TGTGCCAGCAGCTTAGATCGGGTCGGGGAGCTGTTTTTT. It is translated as CASSLDRVGELFF.

The CDR3 DNA is TGTGCCAGTATCGCGACAAGCTATAGCAATCAGCCCCAGCATTTT. Encoded protein: CASIATSYSNQPQHF. This chain uses TRBV19 with TRBJ1-5; no definite D call. The CDR3 is made up of 15 amino acids. Trimming removed 7 bases from V and 0 bases from J, with 13 bases in between. CDR1 and CDR2 (germline): LNHDA, SQIVND (reference sequence).

The rearrangement uses TRBV6-6 and TRBJ2-3; D remains ambiguous. V lost 4 bases, J lost 1 base, and 12 bases lay in between. Germline V lookup: CDR1 MNHNY, CDR2 SVGAGI (reference sequence). The CDR3 is 15 amino acids. CDR3 nucleotides: TGTGCCAGCAGTTTCGAGACACGCCGCACAGATACGCAGTATTTT. Its translation is CASSFETRRTDTQYF.

This clone has only one observation. The rearrangement links TRBV18 to TRBJ2-2; 7 nucleotides match TRBD2. The ends lost 1 base at V and 7 bases at J; junction bases unmatched: 6. This CDR3 spans 15 amino acids. The V gene's germline CDR1 is KGHSH and CDR2 LQKENI. The CDR3 is CASSPQGLTGGELFF. The CDR3 region has the DNA TGTGCCAGCTCACCACAGGGACTAACAGGCGGGGAGCTGTTTTTT. Supplemented by reference TRBV18 and TRBJ2-2, the full variable domain reads NAGVMQNPRHLVRRRGQEARLRCSPMKGHSHVYWYRQLPEEGLKFMVYLQKENIIDESGMPKERFSAEFPKEGPSILRIQQVVRGDSAAYFCASSPQGLTGGELFFGEGSRLTVL.

The gene calls are TRBV15 and TRBJ1-1; 7 bases match TRBD1. The CDR3 totals 13 residues. Trimming removed 9 bases from V and 5 bases from J; junction bases left unmatched: 9. Looked up from germline, CDR1 is LNHNV and CDR2 is YYDKDF (reference sequence). The CDR3 spells CATSQGVGTEAFF. CDR3 DNA: TGTGCCACGAGCCAGGGGGTGGGGACTGAAGCTTTCTTT.

The rearrangement joins TRBV18 to TRBJ2-7; TRBD2 matches 7 bases. V was pared by 4 bases and J by 4 bases, with 7 bases of the junction left unmatched. Per germline, CDR1 KGHSH and CDR2 LQKENI. The CDR3 length is 14 residues. CDR3 nucleotides: TGTGCCAGCTCACAGGCGGGAGTTCTTTACGAGCAGTACTTC. Encoded protein: CASSQAGVLYEQYF.